A selection of T cell receptor beta chains follows, all from one sample in a study of pediatric ulcerative colitis. TCRdb keeps only in-frame clones here, not all; method: immunoSEQ multiplex PCR. This sample has more than 50,000 clones, with just over 75% found just once. The sample comprised blood. The receptors here all came from a boy younger than 18 with moderate ulcerative colitis. Each CDR3 is given with its conserved first and last residue. Each record gives: CDR3 length, V gene, J gene, clone size, D gene, CDR3 DNA, CDR3 protein. D genes are given only for firm matches. The size field is filled for only some rows; it gives once, few, many or a size class.

CDR3 length: 15
V gene: TRBV4-3
J gene: TRBJ2-7
clone size: -
D gene: TRBD2
CDR3 DNA: TGCGCCAGCAGCCAAGACCGGGGGGGCGATTACGAGCAGTACTTC
CDR3 protein: CASSQDRGGDYEQYF

CDR3 length: 14
V gene: TRBV7-2
J gene: TRBJ2-5
clone size: -
D gene: TRBD1
CDR3 DNA: TGTGCCAGCAGCTTAGCGGGACAGGGGGAGACCCAGTACTTC
CDR3 protein: CASSLAGQGETQYF

CDR3 length: 18
V gene: TRBV9
J gene: TRBJ1-4
clone size: -
D gene: -
CDR3 DNA: TGTGCCAGCAGCGTAGGAACAGGGACGGCAACTGGGGCTGAAAAACTGTTTTTT
CDR3 protein: CASSVGTGTATGAEKLFF

CDR3 length: 15
V gene: TRBV30
J gene: TRBJ2-7
clone size: -
D gene: -
CDR3 DNA: TGTGCCTGGAGTGTACTGTCTTCCTGGGACTACGAGCAGTACTTC
CDR3 protein: CAWSVLSSWDYEQYF

CDR3 length: 15
V gene: TRBV19
J gene: TRBJ2-3
clone size: -
D gene: -
CDR3 DNA: TGTGCCTCTAAAGCGGGACAGCATAGCACAGATACGCAGTATTTT
CDR3 protein: CASKAGQHSTDTQYF

CDR3 length: 16
V gene: TRBV7-3
J gene: TRBJ1-4
clone size: -
D gene: -
CDR3 DNA: TGTGCCAGCAGCTTAACAGCCGCCCCGGTGCCGCATGAGGTGTTTTTT
CDR3 protein: CASSLTAAPVPHEVFF

CDR3 length: 13
V gene: TRBV4-1
J gene: TRBJ1-1
clone size: once
D gene: -
CDR3 DNA: TGCGCCAGCAGCCCGGGACAGAACACTGAAGCTTTCTTT
CDR3 protein: CASSPGQNTEAFF

CDR3 length: 19
V gene: TRBV5-1
J gene: TRBJ1-6
clone size: -
D gene: -
CDR3 DNA: TGCGCCAGCAGCTTGAAGAACTCGGTCGGCAGATCCTTTAATTCACCCCTCCACTTT
CDR3 protein: CASSLKNSVGRSFNSPLHF

CDR3 length: 15
V gene: TRBV5-1
J gene: TRBJ1-1
clone size: -
D gene: -
CDR3 DNA: TGCGCCAGCAGCTTGGTCGGGGGGCGGTTCACTGAAGCTTTCTTT
CDR3 protein: CASSLVGGRFTEAFF

CDR3 length: 13
V gene: TRBV30
J gene: TRBJ1-1
clone size: few
D gene: TRBD1
CDR3 DNA: TGTGCCTGGACCAGACAGGGGGAAACTGAAGCTTTCTTT
CDR3 protein: CAWTRQGETEAFF

CDR3 length: 14
V gene: TRBV13
J gene: TRBJ1-4
clone size: -
D gene: -
CDR3 DNA: TGTGCCAGCAGCTTAGGCCCAGGGAGGGGAGAGCTGTTTTTT
CDR3 protein: CASSLGPGRGELFF

CDR3 length: 14
V gene: TRBV7-7
J gene: TRBJ1-1
clone size: -
D gene: -
CDR3 DNA: TGTGCCAGCAGCTTAAATGGATCCTTCCGGGAGGCTTTCTTT
CDR3 protein: CASSLNGSFREAFF

CDR3 length: 14
V gene: TRBV19
J gene: TRBJ1-2
clone size: -
D gene: -
CDR3 DNA: TGTGCCAGTAGCCCCGTTACAGGGTTGGATGGCTACACCTTC
CDR3 protein: CASSPVTGLDGYTF

CDR3 length: 18
V gene: TRBV11-2
J gene: TRBJ1-1
clone size: few
D gene: -
CDR3 DNA: TGTGCCAGCAAACCTCCGTTCCAACGACGGGGAATGAACACTGAAGCTTTCTTT
CDR3 protein: CASKPPFQRRGMNTEAFF

CDR3 length: 16
V gene: TRBV4-1
J gene: TRBJ2-1
clone size: -
D gene: TRBD2
CDR3 DNA: TGCGCCAGCAGCCACCGGACTAGCGGGGGGGTCAGTGAGCAGTTCTTC
CDR3 protein: CASSHRTSGGVSEQFF

CDR3 length: 14
V gene: TRBV19
J gene: TRBJ1-5
clone size: few
D gene: TRBD1
CDR3 DNA: TGTGCCAGTAGTGTACAGGGGACCAATCAGCCCCAGCATTTT
CDR3 protein: CASSVQGTNQPQHF

CDR3 length: 14
V gene: TRBV27
J gene: TRBJ1-1
clone size: -
D gene: -
CDR3 DNA: TGTGCCAGCAGCCGACTGGGGGGCGTCGCTGAAGCTTTCTTT
CDR3 protein: CASSRLGGVAEAFF

CDR3 length: 14
V gene: TRBV7-2
J gene: TRBJ2-7
clone size: -
D gene: TRBD2
CDR3 DNA: TGTGCCAGCAGCCGCGGGGGGACCGCCTACGAGCAGTACTTC
CDR3 protein: CASSRGGTAYEQYF

CDR3 length: 15
V gene: TRBV5-1
J gene: TRBJ1-1
clone size: -
D gene: -
CDR3 DNA: TGCGCCAGCAGCCGGTACGAGGCGGCGAACACTGAAGCTTTCTTT
CDR3 protein: CASSRYEAANTEAFF

CDR3 length: 13
V gene: TRBV6-5
J gene: TRBJ2-1
clone size: few
D gene: -
CDR3 DNA: TGTGCCAGCAGTTACTACGGGGGCAATGAGCAGTTCTTC
CDR3 protein: CASSYYGGNEQFF

CDR3 length: 16
V gene: TRBV5-1
J gene: TRBJ1-6
clone size: -
D gene: TRBD1
CDR3 DNA: TGCGCCAGCAGCTATAGGACAGGGCGAGACAATTCACCCCTCCACTTT
CDR3 protein: CASSYRTGRDNSPLHF

CDR3 length: 18
V gene: TRBV4-1
J gene: TRBJ1-4
clone size: -
D gene: -
CDR3 DNA: TGCGCCAGCAGCCAAGATCCCTTACAGAAGCCAACTAATGAAAAACTGTTTTTT
CDR3 protein: CASSQDPLQKPTNEKLFF

CDR3 length: 16
V gene: TRBV19
J gene: TRBJ1-2
clone size: few
D gene: TRBD1
CDR3 DNA: TGTGCCAGTAGGGGGACAGGGGTTTCGTTCCCTAGTGGCTACACCTTC
CDR3 protein: CASRGTGVSFPSGYTF